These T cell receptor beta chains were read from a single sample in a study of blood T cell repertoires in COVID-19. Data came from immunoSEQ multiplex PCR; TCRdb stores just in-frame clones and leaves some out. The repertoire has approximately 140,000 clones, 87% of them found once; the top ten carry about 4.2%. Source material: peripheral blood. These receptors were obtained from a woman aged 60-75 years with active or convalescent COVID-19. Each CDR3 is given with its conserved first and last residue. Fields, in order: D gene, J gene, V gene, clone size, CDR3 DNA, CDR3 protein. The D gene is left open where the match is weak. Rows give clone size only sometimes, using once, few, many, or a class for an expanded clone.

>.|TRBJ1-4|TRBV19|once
TGTGCCAGTAGTATAATTAGCGAGGCACCCAATGAAAAACTGTTTTTT
CASSIISEAPNEKLFF
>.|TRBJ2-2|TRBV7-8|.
TGTGCCAGCAGCTTAGGAAGACAGGCCCTGGGCACCGGGGAGCTGTTTTTT
CASSLGRQALGTGELFF
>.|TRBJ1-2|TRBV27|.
TGTGCCAGCAGTTTAGTGTCAGGGAACGACTATGGCTACACCTTC
CASSLVSGNDYGYTF
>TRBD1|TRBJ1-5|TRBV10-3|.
TGTGCCACGAACAGGGGGGATAGCAATCAGCCCCAGCATTTT
CATNRGDSNQPQHF
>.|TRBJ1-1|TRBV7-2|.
TGTGCCAGCAGCCAACGGAGGTTGAACACTGAAGCTTTCTTT
CASSQRRLNTEAFF
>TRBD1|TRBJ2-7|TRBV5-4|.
TGTGCCAGCAGCCGGACAGGGGTGGGTGAGCAGTACTTC
CASSRTGVGEQYF
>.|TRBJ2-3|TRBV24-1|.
TGTGCCACCAGTGAAGGCGGAGGGACCACAGATACGCAGTATTTT
CATSEGGGTTDTQYF
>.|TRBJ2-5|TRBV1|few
TGCACCAGCAGCCTTCGACTAGCGGGGGGGAACCAGTACTTC
CTSSLRLAGGNQYF
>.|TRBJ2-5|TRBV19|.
TGTGCCAGTAGTTACGGGCGGGGCCGCCAAGAGACCCAGTACTTC
CASSYGRGRQETQYF
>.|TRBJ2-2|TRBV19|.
TGTGCCAGTAGTATGACAGATAACACCGGGGAGCTGTTTTTT
CASSMTDNTGELFF
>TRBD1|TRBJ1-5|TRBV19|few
TGTGCCAGTAGTAAATGGGACAGGGGGACGGATAGCAATCAGCCCCAGCATTTT
CASSKWDRGTDSNQPQHF
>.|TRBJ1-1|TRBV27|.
TGTGCCAGCAGTTTATTCATGAACACTGAAGCTTTCTTT
CASSLFMNTEAFF
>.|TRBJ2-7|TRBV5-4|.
TGTGCCAGCAGCTTGCTTGACGCGACACAAAACTACGAGCAGTACTTC
CASSLLDATQNYEQYF
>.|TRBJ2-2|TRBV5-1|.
TGCGCCAGCAGCTTAGTAGCAAACACCGGGGAGCTGTTTTTT
CASSLVANTGELFF
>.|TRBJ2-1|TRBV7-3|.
TGTGCCAGCAGCTTCGGGTCTAGCTCCTACAATGAGCAGTTCTTC
CASSFGSSSYNEQFF
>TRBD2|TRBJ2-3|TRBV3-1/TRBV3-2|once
TGTGCCAGCAGCCAAGGGATAGCGGGGGGGCGAGATACGCAGTATTTT
CASSQGIAGGRDTQYF
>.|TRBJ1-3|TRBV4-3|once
TGCGCCAGCAGTCGGGAGGGACCTCTCTCTGGAAACACCATATATTTT
CASSREGPLSGNTIYF
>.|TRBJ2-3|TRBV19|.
TGTGCCAGTAGTATAGGGGGCCTGACCGATACGCAGTATTTT
CASSIGGLTDTQYF
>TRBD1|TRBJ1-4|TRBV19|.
TGTGCCACCGAACCGACAGGGTCACATAAAAAACTGTTTTTT
CATEPTGSHKKLFF
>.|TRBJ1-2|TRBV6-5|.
TGTGCCAGCAGTTACTCAAGGGAGGACTATGGCTACACCTTC
CASSYSREDYGYTF
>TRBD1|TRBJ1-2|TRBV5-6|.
TGTGCCAGCAGCGATACCACCGGGACAGCCGACTATGGCTACACCTTC
CASSDTTGTADYGYTF
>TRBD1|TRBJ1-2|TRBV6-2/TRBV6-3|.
TGTGCCAGCAGCCTTACACAGGGGGCTGGCTATGGCTACACCTTC
CASSLTQGAGYGYTF
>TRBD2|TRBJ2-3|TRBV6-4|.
TGTGCCAGCAGTGTTACGGGGGGACCCACAGATACGCAGTATTTT
CASSVTGGPTDTQYF
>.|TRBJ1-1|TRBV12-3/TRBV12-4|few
TGTGCCAGCAGACAGGGCCTGAACACTGAAGCTTTCTTT
CASRQGLNTEAFF
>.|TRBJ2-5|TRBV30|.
TGTGCCTGGAGTGTGGACGGGGGGCTGGCAGAGACCCAGTACTTC
CAWSVDGGLAETQYF
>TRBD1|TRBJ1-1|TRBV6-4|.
TGTGCCAGCAGATTACAGGGGGCCGACACTGAAGCTTTCTTT
CASRLQGADTEAFF
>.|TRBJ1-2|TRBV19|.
TGTGCCAGTAGAGGAACAGGGAAAGACTATGGCTACACCTTC
CASRGTGKDYGYTF
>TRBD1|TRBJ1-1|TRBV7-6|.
TGTGCCAGCAGCTCAAAGACAGGGGTGAACACTGAAGCTTTCTTT
CASSSKTGVNTEAFF
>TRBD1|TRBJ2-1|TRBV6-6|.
TGTGCCAGCAGTTTTAGGGGGCTTGGGGATGAGCAGTTCTTC
CASSFRGLGDEQFF
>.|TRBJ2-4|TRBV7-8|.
TGTGCCAGCAGCTCGGGACTCCAAAACATTCAGTACTTC
CASSSGLQNIQYF
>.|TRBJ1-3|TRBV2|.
TGTGCCAGCAGTGAAAGGAGGGAAGGGATAAACACCATATATTTT
CASSERREGINTIYF
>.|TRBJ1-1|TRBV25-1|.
TGTGCCAGCAGTGAACAAGGGCACAGGAAGGAAGCTTTCTTT
CASSEQGHRKEAFF
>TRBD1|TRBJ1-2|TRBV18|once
TGTGCCAGCTCACCCGGGGACAGCTACTACACCTTC
CASSPGDSYYTF
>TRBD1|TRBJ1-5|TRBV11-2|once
TGTGCCAGCAGCCCTGGGACAGGGCATAGCAATCAGCCCCAGCATTTT
CASSPGTGHSNQPQHF
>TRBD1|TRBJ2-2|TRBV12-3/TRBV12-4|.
TGTGCCGGGGGACAGGGTGGGACCGGGGAGCTGTTTTTT
CAGGQGGTGELFF
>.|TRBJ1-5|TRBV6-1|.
TGTGCCAGCAGTGACATGGACAGTAATCAGCCCCAGCATTTT
CASSDMDSNQPQHF
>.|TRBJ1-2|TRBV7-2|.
TGTGCCAGCAGCTCCGAAGGGGGACGGCGGCGTTCCTATGGCTACACCTTC
CASSSEGGRRRSYGYTF
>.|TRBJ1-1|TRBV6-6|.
TGTGCCAGCAGTTACTCGATCTCGGTGAACACTGAAGCTTTCTTT
CASSYSISVNTEAFF
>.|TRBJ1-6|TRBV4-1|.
TGCGCCAGCAGCCGCCCAGGGGTTATTTCACCCCTCCACTTT
CASSRPGVISPLHF
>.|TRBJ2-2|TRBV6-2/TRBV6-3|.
TGTGCCAGCAGTCCCAACCCGGGGCTGTTTTTT
CASSPNPGLFF
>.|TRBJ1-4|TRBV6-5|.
TGTGCCAGCAGCCCCGAGGGTGAAAAACTGTTTTTT
CASSPEGEKLFF
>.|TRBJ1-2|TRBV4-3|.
TGCGCCAGCAGCCAAGATCTGGCAGGGGACTATGGCTACACCTTC
CASSQDLAGDYGYTF
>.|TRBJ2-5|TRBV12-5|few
TGTGCTAGTGGTTTGCTACAACAGAGCACTCAAGAGACCCAGTACTTC
CASGLLQQSTQETQYF
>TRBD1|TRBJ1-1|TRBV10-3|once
TGTGCCACGAAACAGGGGGCCGCGGAGTCTGAAGCTTTCTTT
CATKQGAAESEAFF
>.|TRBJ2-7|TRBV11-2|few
TGTGCCAGCAGCTCCCAATACGAGCAGTACTTC
CASSSQYEQYF
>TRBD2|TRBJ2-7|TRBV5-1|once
TGCGCCAGCAGGTTAGCGGGGGGGACATACGAGCAGTACTTC
CASRLAGGTYEQYF